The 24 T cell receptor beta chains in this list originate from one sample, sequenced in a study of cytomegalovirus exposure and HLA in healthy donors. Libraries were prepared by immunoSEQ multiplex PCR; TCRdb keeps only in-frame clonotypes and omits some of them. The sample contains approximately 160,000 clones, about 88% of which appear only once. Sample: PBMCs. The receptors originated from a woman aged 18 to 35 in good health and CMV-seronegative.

CDR3: CASSLTRYYNEQFF. The DNA for the CDR3 is TGTGCCAGCAGTCTAACTAGATACTACAATGAGCAGTTCTTC. V usage is TRBV27 and J usage is TRBJ2-1; weak D call: TRBD2 (5 bases). V lost 5 bases and J lost 3, with 11 bases in between. CDR1 is MNHEY, CDR2 SMNVEV, per germline (reference sequence). CDR3 length equals 14 residues.

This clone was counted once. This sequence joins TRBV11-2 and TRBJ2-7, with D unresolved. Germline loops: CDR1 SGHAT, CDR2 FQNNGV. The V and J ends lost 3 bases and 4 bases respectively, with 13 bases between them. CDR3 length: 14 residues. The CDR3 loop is CASSFEVRLYEQYF. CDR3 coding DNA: TGTGCCAGCAGCTTTGAAGTCAGGCTATACGAGCAGTACTTC.

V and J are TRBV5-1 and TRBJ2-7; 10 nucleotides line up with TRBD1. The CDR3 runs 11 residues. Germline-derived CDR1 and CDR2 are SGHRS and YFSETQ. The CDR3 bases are TGCGCCAGCAGCTTGGTGACAGGGGGCTGGGTC. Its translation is CASSLVTGGWV.

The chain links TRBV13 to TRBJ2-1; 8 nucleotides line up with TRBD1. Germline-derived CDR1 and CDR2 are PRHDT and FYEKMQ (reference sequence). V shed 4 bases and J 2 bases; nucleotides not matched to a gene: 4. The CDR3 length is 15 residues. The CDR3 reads CASSSGTGPYNEQFF. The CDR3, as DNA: TGTGCCAGCAGCTCCGGGACAGGTCCCTACAATGAGCAGTTCTTC.

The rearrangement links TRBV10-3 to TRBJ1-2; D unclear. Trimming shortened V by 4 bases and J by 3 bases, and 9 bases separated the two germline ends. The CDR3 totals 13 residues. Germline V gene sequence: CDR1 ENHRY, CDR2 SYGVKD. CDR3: CAISGGGYYGYTF. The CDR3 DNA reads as TGTGCCATCAGTGGTGGCGGGTACTATGGCTACACCTTC.

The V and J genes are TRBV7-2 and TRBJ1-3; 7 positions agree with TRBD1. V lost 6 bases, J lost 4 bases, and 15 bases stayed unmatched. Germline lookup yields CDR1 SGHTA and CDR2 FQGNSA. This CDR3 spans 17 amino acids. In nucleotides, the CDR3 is TGTGCCAGCAGGACCGGGACGGAGAGGGGGCGAGGAAACACCATATATTTT. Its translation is CASRTGTERGRGNTIYF. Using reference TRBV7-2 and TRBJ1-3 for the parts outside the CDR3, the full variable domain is GAGVSQSPSNKVTEKGKDVELRCDPISGHTALYWYRQSLGQGLEFLIYFQGNSAPDKSGLPSDRFSAERTGGSVSTLTIQRTQQEDSAVYLCASRTGTERGRGNTIYFGEGSWLTVV.

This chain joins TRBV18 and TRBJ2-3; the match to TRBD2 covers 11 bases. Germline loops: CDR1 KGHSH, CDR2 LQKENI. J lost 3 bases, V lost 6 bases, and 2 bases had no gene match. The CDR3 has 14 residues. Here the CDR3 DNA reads TGTGCCAGCTCTCGGACTAGCGGGACAGATACGCAGTATTTT. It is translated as CASSRTSGTDTQYF.

Here the CDR3 reads CASSIGTGGYEQFF. The CDR3 DNA reads TGTGCCAGTAGTATAGGGACAGGGGGCTATGAGCAGTTCTTC. The V gene is TRBV19, the J gene TRBJ2-1, with 11 nucleotides matching TRBD1. CDR1 and CDR2 from the germline V gene are LNHDA and SQIVND (reference sequence). The trim removed 1 base at V and 8 bases at J, leaving 1 base unmatched. There are 14 residues in the CDR3.

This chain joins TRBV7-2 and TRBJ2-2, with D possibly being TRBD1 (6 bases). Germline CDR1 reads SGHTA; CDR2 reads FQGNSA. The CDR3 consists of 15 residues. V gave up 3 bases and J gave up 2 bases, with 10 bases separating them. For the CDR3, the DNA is TGTGCCAGCAGCTTTACAGGGTCTAACACCGGGGAGCTGTTTTTT. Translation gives CASSFTGSNTGELFF.

The DNA for the CDR3 is TGCGCCAGCACCGGGGGGCCCCTAGGCGGCTACACCTTC. As protein: CASTGGPLGGYTF. The genes are TRBV10-2 and TRBJ1-2; the D gene is possibly TRBD1 (6 bases). This CDR3 comprises 13 residues. Germline-derived CDR1 and CDR2 are WSHSY and SAAADI. The ends were cut back, 7 bases at V and 8 bases at J, with 17 bases in the middle.

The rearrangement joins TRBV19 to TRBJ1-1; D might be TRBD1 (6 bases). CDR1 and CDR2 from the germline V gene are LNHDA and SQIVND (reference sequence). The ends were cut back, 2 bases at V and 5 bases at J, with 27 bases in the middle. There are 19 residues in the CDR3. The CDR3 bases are TGTGCCAGTAGTATACGGGGAATGACCTTTTTACAAGGGGGAACTGAAGCTTTCTTT. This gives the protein CASSIRGMTFLQGGTEAFF.

CDR3 DNA sequence: TGTGCCAGCAGCTTAGGCCGCCAGGGCTCCTACGAGCAGTACTTC. Translating gives CASSLGRQGSYEQYF. This sequence joins TRBV11-3 and TRBJ2-7, with D possibly matching TRBD1 (5 bases). The CDR3 contains 15 residues. Germline loops: CDR1 SGHNT, CDR2 YENEEA. The V end was cut by 1 base, the J end by 0 bases, with 10 bases between.

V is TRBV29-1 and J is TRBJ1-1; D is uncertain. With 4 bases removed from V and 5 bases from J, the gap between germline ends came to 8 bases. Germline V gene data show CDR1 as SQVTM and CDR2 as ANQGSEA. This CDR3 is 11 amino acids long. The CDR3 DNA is TGCAGCGTTGGTAGGCGGACTGAAGCTTTCTTT. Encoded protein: CSVGRRTEAFF.

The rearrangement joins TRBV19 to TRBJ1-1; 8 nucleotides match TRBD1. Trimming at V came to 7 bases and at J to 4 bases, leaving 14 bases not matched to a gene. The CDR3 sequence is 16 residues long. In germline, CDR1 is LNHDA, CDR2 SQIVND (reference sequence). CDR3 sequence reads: CASTDRDRITFTEAFF. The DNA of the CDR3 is TGTGCCAGTACCGATCGGGACAGGATAACGTTCACTGAAGCTTTCTTT.

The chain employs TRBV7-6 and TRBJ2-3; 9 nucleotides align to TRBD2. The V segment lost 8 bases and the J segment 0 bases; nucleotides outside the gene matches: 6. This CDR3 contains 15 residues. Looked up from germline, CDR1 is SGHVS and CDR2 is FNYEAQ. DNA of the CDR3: TGTGCCAGCGGCTCGGCGGGGGGGAGCACAGATACGCAGTATTTT. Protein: CASGSAGGSTDTQYF.

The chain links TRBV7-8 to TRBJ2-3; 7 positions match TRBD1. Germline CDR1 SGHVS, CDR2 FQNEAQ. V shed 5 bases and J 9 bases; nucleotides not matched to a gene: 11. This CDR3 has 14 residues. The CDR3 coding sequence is TGTGCCAGCAGCCCCTCCCGGACAGGCCTAACGCAGTATTTT. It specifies CASSPSRTGLTQYF.

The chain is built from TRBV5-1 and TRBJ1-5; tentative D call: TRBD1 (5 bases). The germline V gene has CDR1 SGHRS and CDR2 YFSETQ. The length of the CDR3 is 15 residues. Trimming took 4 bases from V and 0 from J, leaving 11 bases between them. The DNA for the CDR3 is TGCGCCAGCAGCCCTGGGGGGAATAGCAATCAGCCCCAGCATTTT. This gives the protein CASSPGGNSNQPQHF.

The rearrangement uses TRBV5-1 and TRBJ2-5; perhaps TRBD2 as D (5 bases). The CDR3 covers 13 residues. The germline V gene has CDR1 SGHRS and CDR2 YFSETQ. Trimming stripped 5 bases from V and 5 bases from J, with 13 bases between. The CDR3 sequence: CASSFDWRETQYF. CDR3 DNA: TGCGCCAGCAGTTTCGACTGGAGGGAGACCCAGTACTTC.

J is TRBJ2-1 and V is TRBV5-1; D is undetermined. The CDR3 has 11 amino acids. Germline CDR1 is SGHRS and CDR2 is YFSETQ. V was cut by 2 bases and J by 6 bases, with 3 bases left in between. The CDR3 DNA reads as TGCGCCAGCAGCTTCGGCAATGAGCAGTTCTTC. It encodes CASSFGNEQFF.

In DNA, the CDR3 is TGTGCCAGCAGCGCTAACAAGGACAGGGTTGCTTTCTTT. This translates into CASSANKDRVAFF. This chain uses TRBV9 with TRBJ1-1; TRBD1 matches 8 bases. From germline, CDR1 is SGDLS and CDR2 YYNGEE. Unmatched junction bases numbered 9, after V lost 3 bases and J lost 11 bases. There are 13 residues in the CDR3. The full variable domain, its missing parts supplied by reference TRBV9 and TRBJ1-1, is DSGVTQTPKHLITATGQRVTLRCSPRSGDLSVYWYQQSLDQGLQFLIQYYNGEERAKGNILERFSAQQFPDLHSELNLSSLELGDSALYFCASSANKDRVAFFGQGTRLTVV.

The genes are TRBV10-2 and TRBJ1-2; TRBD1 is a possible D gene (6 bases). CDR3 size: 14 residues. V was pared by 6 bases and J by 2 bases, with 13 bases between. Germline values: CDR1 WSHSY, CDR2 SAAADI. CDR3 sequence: CASSLGHPNYGYTF. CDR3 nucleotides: TGCGCCAGCAGCTTGGGACACCCGAACTATGGCTACACCTTC.

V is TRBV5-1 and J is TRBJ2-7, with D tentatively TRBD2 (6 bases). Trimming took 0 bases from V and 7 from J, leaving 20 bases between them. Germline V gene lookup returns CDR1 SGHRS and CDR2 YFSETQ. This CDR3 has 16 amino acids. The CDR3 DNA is TGCGCCAGCAGCTTGGAGTTAGCTCGCGGGGTCGGGGAGCAGTACTTC. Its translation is CASSLELARGVGEQYF.

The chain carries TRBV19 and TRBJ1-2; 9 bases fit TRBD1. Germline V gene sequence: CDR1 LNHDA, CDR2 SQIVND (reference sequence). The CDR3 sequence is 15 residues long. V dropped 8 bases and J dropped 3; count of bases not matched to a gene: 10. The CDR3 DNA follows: TGTGCCAGTGCCCTCGGGGGACAGGGTTACTATGGCTACACCTTC. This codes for CASALGGQGYYGYTF.

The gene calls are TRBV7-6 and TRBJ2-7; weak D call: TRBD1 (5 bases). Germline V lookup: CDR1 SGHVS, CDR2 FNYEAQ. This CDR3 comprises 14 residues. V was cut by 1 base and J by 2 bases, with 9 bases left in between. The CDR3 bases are TGTGCCAGCAGCTTAGGGGGCACCGCCTACGAGCAGTACTTC. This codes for CASSLGGTAYEQYF.